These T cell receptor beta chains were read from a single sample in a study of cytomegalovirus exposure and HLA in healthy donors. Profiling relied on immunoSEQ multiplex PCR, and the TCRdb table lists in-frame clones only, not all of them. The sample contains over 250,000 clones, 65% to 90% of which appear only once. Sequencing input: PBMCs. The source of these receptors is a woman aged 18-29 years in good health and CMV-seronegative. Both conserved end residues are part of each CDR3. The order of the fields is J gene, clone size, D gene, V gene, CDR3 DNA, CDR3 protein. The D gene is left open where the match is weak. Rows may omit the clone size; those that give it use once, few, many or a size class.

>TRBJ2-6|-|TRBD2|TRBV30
TGTGCCTGGAGTGTACCTAGCGGAATGTTCTCTGGGGCCAACGTCCTGACTTTC
CAWSVPSGMFSGANVLTF
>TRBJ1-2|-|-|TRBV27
TGTGCCAGCAGTTCCTCCCCGACAGGCCGCAACGGCTACACCTTC
CASSSSPTGRNGYTF
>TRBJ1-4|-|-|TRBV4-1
TGCGCCAGCAGCCTAGGACTGCTCCGGGCCGCTAATGAAAAACTGTTTTTT
CASSLGLLRAANEKLFF
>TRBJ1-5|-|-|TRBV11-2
TGTGCCAGCAGCCCCTCCCCGGGGGGGGTTCGCAATCAGCCCCAGCATTTT
CASSPSPGGVRNQPQHF
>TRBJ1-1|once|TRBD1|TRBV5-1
TGCGCCAGCAGCGGGCGGACAGGGGAGGTAGGGGCTTTCTTT
CASSGRTGEVGAFF
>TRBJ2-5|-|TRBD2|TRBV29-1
TGCAGCGTGGCCAGAAGCGGGGTGTCGGAGACCCAGTACTTC
CSVARSGVSETQYF
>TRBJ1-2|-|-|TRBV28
TGTGCCAGCAGAACCACTACCAAAGAATATGGCTACACCTTC
CASRTTTKEYGYTF
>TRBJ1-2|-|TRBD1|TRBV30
TGTGCCTGGGGGACAGGGAGTTTATACACCTTC
CAWGTGSLYTF
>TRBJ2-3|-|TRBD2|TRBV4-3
TGCGCCAGCAGCCAAGATGGGCTAGCGGGGGGCCCCTCGGATACGCAGTATTTT
CASSQDGLAGGPSDTQYF
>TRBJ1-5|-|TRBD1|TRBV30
TGTGCCGGTGGCGGGACAGCCCTTTATCAGCCCCAGCATTTT
CAGGGTALYQPQHF
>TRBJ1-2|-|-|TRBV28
TGTGCCAGCAGTGCGCCGGGTCCGGTCTATGGCTACACCTTC
CASSAPGPVYGYTF
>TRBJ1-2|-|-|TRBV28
TGTGCCAGCAGCCAAATATATCAGGGTCGTGGCTACACCTTC
CASSQIYQGRGYTF
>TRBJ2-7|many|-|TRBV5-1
TGCGCCAGCAGCTTGGCCCCGGGAGCCGTGAACGAGCAGTACTTC
CASSLAPGAVNEQYF
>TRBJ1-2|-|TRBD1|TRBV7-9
TGTGCCAGCAGCCCCTCGACAGGGGCCTTAAACTATGGCTACACCTTC
CASSPSTGALNYGYTF
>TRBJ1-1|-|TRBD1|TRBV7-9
TGTGCCAGCAGCCCCCGGGACAGGGTAGGAACTGAAGCTTTCTTT
CASSPRDRVGTEAFF
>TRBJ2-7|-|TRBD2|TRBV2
TGTGCCAGCAGGACTAGCGGGAGCTCCTACGAGCAGTACTTC
CASRTSGSSYEQYF
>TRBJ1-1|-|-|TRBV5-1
TGCGCCAGCAGCTTGCAGACAGGAACTACTGAAGCTTTCTTT
CASSLQTGTTEAFF
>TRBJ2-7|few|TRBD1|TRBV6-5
TGTGCCAGCAGTTCTACGGACAGGCTGGGCGAGCAGTACTTC
CASSSTDRLGEQYF
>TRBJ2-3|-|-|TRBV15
TGTGCCACCAGCAGAGAGAGGCCAGCAGATACGCAGTATTTT
CATSRERPADTQYF
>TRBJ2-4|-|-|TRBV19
TGTGCCAGTAGTATGGCAGGGGCCAAAAACATTCAGTACTTC
CASSMAGAKNIQYF
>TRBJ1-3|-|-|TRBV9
TGTGCCAGCAGCGTAGGAGGACAAGTCTCTGGAAACACCATATATTTT
CASSVGGQVSGNTIYF
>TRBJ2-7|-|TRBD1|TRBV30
TGTGCCTGGAGGCAGGGACAGCTCTACGAGCAGTACTTC
CAWRQGQLYEQYF
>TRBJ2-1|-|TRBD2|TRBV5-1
TGCGCCAGCAGCTCCCCGGGGGCGGGGGGTTACAATGAGCAGTTCTTC
CASSSPGAGGYNEQFF